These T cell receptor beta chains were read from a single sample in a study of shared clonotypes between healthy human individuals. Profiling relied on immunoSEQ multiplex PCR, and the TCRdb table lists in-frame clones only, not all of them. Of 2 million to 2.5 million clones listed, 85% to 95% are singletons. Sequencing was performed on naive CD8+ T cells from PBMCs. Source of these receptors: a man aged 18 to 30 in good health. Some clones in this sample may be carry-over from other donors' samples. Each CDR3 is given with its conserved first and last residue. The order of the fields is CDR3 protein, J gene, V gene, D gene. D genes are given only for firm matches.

CASSLTRSPSSYNEQFF | TRBJ2-1 | TRBV5-1 | -
CAISDRQTEETQYF | TRBJ2-5 | TRBV10-3 | -
CASSLQRELTDTQYF | TRBJ2-3 | TRBV5-1 | TRBD2
CASSQDHRRREQYF | TRBJ2-7 | TRBV14 | -
CASSYQRLGRGGHGETQYF | TRBJ2-5 | TRBV28 | TRBD2
CAWSVRDRVDEQYF | - | TRBV30 | TRBD1
CASSPRDLRTGELFF | TRBJ2-2 | TRBV4-3 | -
CASSLGQRPYEQYF | TRBJ2-7 | TRBV7-9 | -
CASSTQGGGNQPQHF | TRBJ1-5 | TRBV2 | TRBD1
CASRDREETQYF | TRBJ2-5 | TRBV2 | TRBD1
CASSSRQDETTNEKLFF | TRBJ1-4 | TRBV11-2 | -
CASSLGEHTIYF | TRBJ1-3 | TRBV7-2 | -
CASSYPTGPHYGYTF | TRBJ1-2 | TRBV7-9 | TRBD1
CASSLPFAGRETQYF | TRBJ2-5 | TRBV5-6 | -
CASSPGLSLTDTQYF | TRBJ2-3 | TRBV7-3 | TRBD2
CASSLVSGSIYEQFF | TRBJ2-1 | TRBV5-6 | TRBD2
CASSPAPAEGLLNGIQYF | TRBJ2-4 | TRBV18 | -
CASSLTGEDYEQYF | TRBJ2-7 | TRBV27 | -